The rows below give T cell receptor beta chains drawn from one sample of a study of blood T cell repertoires in COVID-19. Some clones are missing from TCRdb's copy, which holds only in-frame ones; the method was immunoSEQ multiplex PCR. Here the sample spans 60,000 or so clones, around 91% being singletons. The material sequenced was peripheral blood. All receptors derive from a woman in her sixties with active COVID-19. Both conserved end residues are part of each CDR3. D genes are given only for firm matches. Expanded clones are given a class, and other clones once, few, many or no size at all.

abundance	d_gene	v_gene	j_gene	CDR3nt	CDR3aa
.	.	TRBV2	TRBJ2-3	TGTGCCAGCTCTAAGCTAGATACGCAGTATTTT	CASSKLDTQYF
.	.	TRBV4-3	TRBJ1-3	TGCGCCAGCAGCCAAGATGGAGGGCACCTAAGCTCTGGAAACACCATATATTTT	CASSQDGGHLSSGNTIYF
.	.	TRBV6-6	TRBJ2-2	TGTGCCAGCAGCATTATCCAGGGGGGCACCGGGGAGCTGTTTTTT	CASSIIQGGTGELFF
.	TRBD1	TRBV5-8	TRBJ2-4	TGTGCCAGCAGCTTGGCCTGGGACAGGGGGCCCAAAAACATTCAGTACTTC	CASSLAWDRGPKNIQYF
.	TRBD1	TRBV27	TRBJ1-1	TGTGCCAGCAGAATTGGACAGGTATCGAACACTGAAGCTTTCTTT	CASRIGQVSNTEAFF
.	TRBD2	TRBV5-1	TRBJ2-5	TGCGCCAGCAGCTGGGCCGGGGGGTACCAAGAGACCCAGTACTTC	CASSWAGGYQETQYF
once	.	TRBV3-1/TRBV3-2	TRBJ2-5	TGTGCCAGCAGCCCCCGCCGACTCCGAGGGGAGACCCAGTACTTC	CASSPRRLRGETQYF
.	TRBD2	TRBV5-1	TRBJ2-1	TGCGCCAGCAGCGGCGAACTAGCGGGGTACAATGAGCAGTTCTTC	CASSGELAGYNEQFF
.	TRBD1	TRBV12-3/TRBV12-4	TRBJ2-5	TGTGCCAGCAGTGCGGACAGGGTGGAGACCCAGTACTTC	CASSADRVETQYF
.	.	TRBV6-5	TRBJ2-3	TGTGCCAGCAGTTCGCCGGGACTCTCGACAGATACGCAGTATTTT	CASSSPGLSTDTQYF
.	.	TRBV27	TRBJ1-2	TGTGCCAGCAGTCCCTCCCCCGACAGCCCCTGGGGCTACACCTTC	CASSPSPDSPWGYTF
.	TRBD2	TRBV19	TRBJ2-2	TGTGCCAGTAGTATAGTAGGAGCGGGGGGAGCCAACACCGGGGAGCTGTTTTTT	CASSIVGAGGANTGELFF
once	.	TRBV18	TRBJ2-5	TGTGCCAGCTCACCACGCGCGGGACAAGAGACCCAGTACTTC	CASSPRAGQETQYF
.	.	TRBV19	TRBJ1-5	TGTGCCAGTAGTCACGAGGGGGTCTTTTGGGATAGCAATCAGCCCCAGCATTTT	CASSHEGVFWDSNQPQHF
.	TRBD1	TRBV6-5	TRBJ1-5	TGTGCCAGCAGCCGGGGACAGGGGAGCGGACCCCAGCATTTT	CASSRGQGSGPQHF
.	.	TRBV19	TRBJ2-4	TGTGCCAGTAGTATCTGGGACACCTTAGCCAAAAACATTCAGTACTTC	CASSIWDTLAKNIQYF
.	TRBD1	TRBV19	TRBJ1-1	TGTGCCAGTAGTAATCGACAGGGGTGGATGACTGAAGCTTTCTTT	CASSNRQGWMTEAFF
.	.	TRBV5-1	TRBJ1-1	TGCGCCAGCAGCTTGGCCAGTAGCCCTGAAGCTTTCTTT	CASSLASSPEAFF
.	.	TRBV19	TRBJ1-5	TGTGCCAGTACCGGGGGCAATCAGCCCCAGCATTTT	CASTGGNQPQHF
.	TRBD1	TRBV29-1	TRBJ2-7	TGCAGCGTCGGGGACAGGGGCTCCTACGAGCAGTACTTC	CSVGDRGSYEQYF
.	TRBD1	TRBV19	TRBJ2-1	TGTGCCAGTAGTACCACTCGGAGGGACAGGGAGGGTGAGCAGTTCTTC	CASSTTRRDREGEQFF
.	.	TRBV5-5	TRBJ1-1	TGTGCCAGCAGCTGGGGGGGTGGCACTGAAGCTTTCTTT	CASSWGGGTEAFF
.	.	TRBV6-6	TRBJ1-5	TGTGCCAGCAGTTACGGGCAGAGTTATAGCAATCAGCCCCAGCATTTT	CASSYGQSYSNQPQHF
.	.	TRBV19	TRBJ1-1	TGTGCCAGTAGTATAGCCGAGGGGGGGGATACACTGAAAGCTTTCTTT	CASSIAEGGDTLKAFF
.	TRBD1	TRBV7-8	TRBJ2-7	TGTGCCAGCAGCCCGACCCCCCACAGACAGGGTCCCTACGAGCAGTACTTC	CASSPTPHRQGPYEQYF
.	.	TRBV2	TRBJ2-6	TGTGCCAGCAGTGCCTCGGGGGAGGGGGCCAACGTCCTGACTTTC	CASSASGEGANVLTF
.	.	TRBV27	TRBJ1-6	TGTGCCAGCAGTCCGGGTCTCGGGGGGCACTCCTATAATTCACCCCTCCACTTT	CASSPGLGGHSYNSPLHF
once	.	TRBV5-1	TRBJ2-3	TGCGCCAGCAGCTTGGAGGGGACTAGCACAGATACGCAGTATTTT	CASSLEGTSTDTQYF
.	.	TRBV7-7	TRBJ2-3	TGTGCTAGCAGCTTAGGGACTGGAGGGGGCACAGATACGCAGTATTTT	CASSLGTGGGTDTQYF
.	TRBD1	TRBV5-8	TRBJ1-2	TGTGCCAGCAGCGCCTGGGACAGGGGACTTAACTATGGCTACACCTTC	CASSAWDRGLNYGYTF
once	.	TRBV4-1	TRBJ1-4	TGCGCCAGCAGCCAAGAAAGCTCCCCCTCGGATGGCAGGCCGAGAGAAAAACTGTTTTTT	CASSQESSPSDGRPREKLFF
.	TRBD1	TRBV15	TRBJ1-4	TGTGCCACCAGCACTGGGACAGGGGCTAATGAAAAACTGTTTTTT	CATSTGTGANEKLFF
.	.	TRBV7-9	TRBJ1-2	TGTGCCAGCAGTCCAGGGGCCGTTGATGGCTACACCTTC	CASSPGAVDGYTF
.	.	TRBV11-3	TRBJ1-1	TGTGCCAGCAGCCACGGGAGAGGGAGGGACATGAACACTGAAGCTTTCTTT	CASSHGRGRDMNTEAFF
.	.	TRBV5-6	TRBJ1-1	TGTGCCAGCAGCATATACACTGAAGCTTTCTTT	CASSIYTEAFF
.	TRBD1	TRBV6-5	TRBJ1-4	TGTGCCAGCAGATATACAGGGGGAAATGAAAAACTGTTTTTT	CASRYTGGNEKLFF
few	.	TRBV19	TRBJ2-7	TGTGCCAGTAGTGTCAGGGGTTTGGGTTACGAGCAGTACTTC	CASSVRGLGYEQYF
.	TRBD2	TRBV4-2	TRBJ2-1	TGTGCCAGCAGGTCCGGGGGGGGGCAGTTCTTC	CASRSGGGQFF
.	TRBD1	TRBV7-3	TRBJ1-1	TGTGCCAGCAGACCCGACAGGGGGCGAGTTACTGAAGCTTTCTTT	CASRPDRGRVTEAFF
few	.	TRBV23-1	TRBJ1-5	TGCGCCAGCAGACAACAGGGTATAAGCAATCAGCCCCAGCATTTT	CASRQQGISNQPQHF
few	.	TRBV5-1	TRBJ2-1	TGCGCCAGCAGCAGTGGGGGGTTTGATATAATAATTGAGCAGTTCTTC	CASSSGGFDIIIEQFF
.	.	TRBV12-3/TRBV12-4	TRBJ1-1	TGTGCCAGCAGGCCCAAAGGGGGAACTGAAGCTTTCTTT	CASRPKGGTEAFF
.	TRBD1	TRBV3-1/TRBV3-2	TRBJ1-4	TGTGCCAGCAGCCAAGCCCCGACGACAGGGGGCTTTGAAAAACTGTTTTTT	CASSQAPTTGGFEKLFF
.	TRBD1	TRBV12-3/TRBV12-4	TRBJ1-2	TGTGCCAGCGGCAGGGGGTTCGGCTACACCTTC	CASGRGFGYTF
.	TRBD2	TRBV9	TRBJ2-3	TGTGCCAGCAGCGTAGAAGGGGGACTAGTTAAGACGCAGTATTTT	CASSVEGGLVKTQYF
.	.	TRBV4-1	TRBJ1-1	TGCGCCAGCAGCCAAGGTCGAGCCCAGGACACTGAAGCTTTCTTT	CASSQGRAQDTEAFF
.	.	TRBV5-8	TRBJ2-7	TGTGCCAGCAGCGCTCCAGGATGGCGGGACGGGTCCTACGAGCAGTACTTC	CASSAPGWRDGSYEQYF
.	TRBD2	TRBV4-2	TRBJ2-3	TGTGCCAGCAGCCAAGGGACTAGCGGATACACAGATACGCAGTATTTT	CASSQGTSGYTDTQYF
.	.	TRBV5-1	TRBJ1-2	TGCGCCAGCAGCTTGCTCGGGGAGCCCAACTATGGCTACACCTTC	CASSLLGEPNYGYTF
.	.	TRBV9	TRBJ1-6	TGTGCCAGCAGCGTACAGGGCTTTAATTCACCCCTCCACTTT	CASSVQGFNSPLHF
.	.	TRBV6-1	TRBJ2-4	TGTGCCAGCAGTGCCGACAGGGGACTATTAGCCAAAAACATTCAGTACTTC	CASSADRGLLAKNIQYF
once	TRBD1	TRBV2	TRBJ1-1	TGTGCCAGCAGTGAACCGAGGACAGGGGCCGAAGCTTTCTTT	CASSEPRTGAEAFF
.	.	TRBV3-1/TRBV3-2	TRBJ1-6	TGTGCCAGCAGCCAAGGGACGCCGAGCGGTTCACCCCTCCACTTT	CASSQGTPSGSPLHF
medium-sized	TRBD1	TRBV4-1	TRBJ1-1	TGCGCCAGCAGCTATACTCCGGGACAGACTCTTAGGAACACTGAAGCTTTCTTT	CASSYTPGQTLRNTEAFF
.	TRBD1	TRBV10-3	TRBJ1-6	TGTGCCATCAGTGTGGACAGGGACGAATCACCCCTCCACTTT	CAISVDRDESPLHF
.	TRBD1	TRBV27	TRBJ1-1	TGTGCCAGCAGTTGGGGACAGGGGCTTGCTGAAGCTTTCTTT	CASSWGQGLAEAFF
.	.	TRBV7-3	TRBJ2-3	TGTGCCAGCAGCCAATTGGCGGGGCGAACAGATACGCAGTATTTT	CASSQLAGRTDTQYF
.	TRBD1	TRBV11-3	TRBJ1-1	TGTGCCAGCAGCTCATCCACAGGGGGCGGCCTTAGGAACACTGAAGCTTTCTTT	CASSSSTGGGLRNTEAFF
.	TRBD2	TRBV7-9	TRBJ2-3	TGTGCCAGCAGCAGCGGGACTAGCGGGGGGCCTAGCACAGATACGCAGTATTTT	CASSSGTSGGPSTDTQYF
.	TRBD2	TRBV18	TRBJ2-3	TGTGCCAGCTCACCACTAGGCCCTAGCGGGGTAATCACAGATACGCAGTATTTT	CASSPLGPSGVITDTQYF